A selection of T cell receptor beta chains follows, all from one sample in a study of T cell repertoires in cytomegalovirus infection. TCRdb passed the reads through MiXCR, listing each CDR3 protein once. This sample has 150,000 or so distinct CDR3 sequences, with 15% to 20% found just once. Sequencing was performed on CD8+ T cells from PBMCs. Receptors were obtained from a human donor in good health (CMV status not recorded). Some clones in this sample may be carry-over from other donors' samples. Each CDR3 is given with its conserved first and last residue. D genes are given only for firm matches. Clone size is given for some rows only: seen once, a few or many times, or a class if the clone is expanded.

J gene | V gene | D gene | clone size | CDR3 protein | CDR3 DNA
TRBJ2-7 | TRBV7-9 | TRBD1 | - | CASSFTGGQLYEQYF | TGTGCCAGCAGCTTTACAGGGGGGCAGCTATACGAGCAGTACTTC
TRBJ2-1 | TRBV9 | TRBD2 | few | CASSELSGGGYNEQFF | TGTGCCAGCAGCGAACTGAGCGGGGGGGGTTACAATGAGCAGTTCTTC
TRBJ2-4 | TRBV20-1 | - | - | CSASGGSKNIQYF | TGCAGTGCCAGCGGTGGGTCTAAAAACATTCAGTACTTC
TRBJ1-5 | TRBV19 | - | - | CASRIGTFNQPQHF | TGTGCCAGTAGGATCGGGACCTTCAATCAGCCCCAGCATTTT
TRBJ2-2 | TRBV11-2 | - | - | CASRRNTGELFF | TGTGCCAGCAGACGAAACACCGGGGAGCTGTTTTTT
TRBJ2-7 | TRBV15 | - | - | CATSISASYEQYF | TGTGCCACCAGCATATCGGCTTCCTACGAGCAGTACTTC
TRBJ2-3 | TRBV7-8 | TRBD2 | few | CASRPGLAGGTLNTDTQYF | TGTGCCAGCAGGCCTGGACTAGCGGGGGGAACTCTTAACACAGATACGCAGTATTTT
TRBJ2-1 | TRBV6-2/TRBV6-3 | - | - | CASSYSGEQFF | TGTGCCAGCAGTTACTCAGGAGAGCAGTTCTTC
TRBJ2-1 | TRBV4-3 | - | few | CASSQDSGPIYNEQFF | TGCGCCAGCAGCCAAGACAGTGGGCCGATATACAATGAGCAGTTCTTC
TRBJ1-5 | TRBV6-2/TRBV6-3 | - | - | CASSYGTGLSNQPQHF | TGTGCCAGCAGTTACGGTACGGGGCTAAGCAATCAGCCCCAGCATTTT
TRBJ2-5 | TRBV7-9 | - | - | CASSLGDFSPLRETQYF | TGTGCCAGCAGCTTAGGAGACTTCAGTCCGCTTAGAGAGACCCAGTACTTC
TRBJ1-5 | TRBV20-1 | - | few | CSAGPYDSNQPQHF | TGCAGTGCGGGCCCGTACGACAGCAATCAGCCCCAGCATTTT
TRBJ2-2 | TRBV3-1 | TRBD1 | few | CASSPREGAGTGELFF | TGTGCCAGCAGCCCCCGAGAGGGGGCGGGCACCGGGGAGCTGTTTTTT
TRBJ2-2 | TRBV10-3 | TRBD2 | - | CAIRSWTSGTSDTGELFF | TGTGCCATCAGATCGTGGACTAGCGGGACTTCGGACACCGGGGAGCTGTTTTTT
TRBJ1-4 | TRBV7-2 | - | few | CASSSSGQVFVATNEKLFF | TGTGCCAGCAGCTCATCGGGTCAGGTTTTTGTCGCGACTAATGAAAAACTGTTTTTT